This TCR beta chain was documented in a study of T cells in Graves' hyperthyroidism and ophthalmopathy. From RNA transcripts, TCR beta CDR3 regions were amplified. The TCR CDR3 first-round RT-PCR relied on the HTBI primer set. TCRdb re-analysed the multiplex PCR reads in MiXCR, keeping a single row per CDR3 protein. The sample carries approximately 700,000 distinct CDR3 sequences, just under 45% recorded once. The germline V gene has CDR1 SGHAT and CDR2 FQDESV (reference sequence). Between the trimmed V and J ends, which lost 6 bases and 5 bases, there was a span of 13 bases. The CDR3 sequence is 13 residues long.

This sequence joins TRBV11-1 and TRBJ2-5; D gene unclear. This receptor was taken from an adult man with Graves' disease, either hyperthyroidism or ophthalmopathy (not recorded which). Sequenced sample: peripheral blood or thyroid tissue (not recorded which). Here the CDR3 DNA reads TGTGCCAGCAGTCCCACGGTGATGGAGACCCAGTACTTC. Protein: CASSPTVMETQYF. The variable domain in full, completed from reference TRBV11-1 and TRBJ2-5, reads EAEVAQSPRYKITEKSQAVAFWCDPISGHATLYWYRQILGQGPELLVQFQDESVVDDSQLPKDRFSAERLKGVDSTLKIQPAELGDSAMYLCASSPTVMETQYFGPGTRLLVL.